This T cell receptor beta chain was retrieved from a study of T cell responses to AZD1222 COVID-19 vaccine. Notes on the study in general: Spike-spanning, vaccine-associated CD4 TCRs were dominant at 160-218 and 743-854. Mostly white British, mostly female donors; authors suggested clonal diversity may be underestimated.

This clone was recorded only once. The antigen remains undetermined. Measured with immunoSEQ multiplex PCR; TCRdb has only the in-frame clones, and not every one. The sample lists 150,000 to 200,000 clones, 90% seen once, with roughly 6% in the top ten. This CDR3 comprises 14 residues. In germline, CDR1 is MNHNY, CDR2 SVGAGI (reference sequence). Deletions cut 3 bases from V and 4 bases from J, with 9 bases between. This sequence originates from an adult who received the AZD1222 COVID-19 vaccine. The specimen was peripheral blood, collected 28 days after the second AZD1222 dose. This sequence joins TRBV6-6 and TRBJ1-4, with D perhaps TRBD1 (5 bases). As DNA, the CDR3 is TGTGCCAGCAGTTATGGGGGGGGTAATGAAAAACTGTTTTTT. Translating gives CASSYGGGNEKLFF.